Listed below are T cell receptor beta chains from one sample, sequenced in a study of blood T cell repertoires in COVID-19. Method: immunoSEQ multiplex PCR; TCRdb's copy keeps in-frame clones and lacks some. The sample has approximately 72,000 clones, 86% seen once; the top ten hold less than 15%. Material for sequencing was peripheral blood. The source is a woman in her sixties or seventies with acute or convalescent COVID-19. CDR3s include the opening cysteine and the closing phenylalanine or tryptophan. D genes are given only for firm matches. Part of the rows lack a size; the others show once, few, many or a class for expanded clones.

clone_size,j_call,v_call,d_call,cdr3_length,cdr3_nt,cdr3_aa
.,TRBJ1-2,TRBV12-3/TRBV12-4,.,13,TGTGCCAGCAGGGGGCAGCCTAACTATGGCTACACCTTC,CASRGQPNYGYTF
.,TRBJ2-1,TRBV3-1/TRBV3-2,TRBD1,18,TGTGCCAGCAGCCAAGAGTCCGGGACAGCGATTAAGGGCAATGAGCAGTTCTTC,CASSQESGTAIKGNEQFF
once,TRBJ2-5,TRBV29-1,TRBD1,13,TGCAGCGTCCGACAGGGGGCAAAAGAGACCCAGTACTTC,CSVRQGAKETQYF
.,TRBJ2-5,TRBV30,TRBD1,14,TGTGCCTGGACCAAGGGGGCAGGAAAAGAGACCCAGTACTTC,CAWTKGAGKETQYF
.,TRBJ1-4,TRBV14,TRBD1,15,TGTGCCAGCAGCCAAGAGAGGACAGGGGGTGAAAAACTGTTTTTT,CASSQERTGGEKLFF
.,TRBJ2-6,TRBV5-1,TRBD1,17,TGCGCCAGCACCTTAGGGACAGTAGACTCTGGGGCCAACGTCCTGACTTTC,CASTLGTVDSGANVLTF
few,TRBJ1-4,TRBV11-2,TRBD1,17,TGTGCCAGCAGCCGTCGGACAGGGGGAGTCAGTAATGAAAAACTGTTTTTT,CASSRRTGGVSNEKLFF
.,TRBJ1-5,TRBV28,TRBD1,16,TGTGCCAGCAGTACGAAACAGGGGGCCCTAGATCAGCCCCAGCATTTT,CASSTKQGALDQPQHF
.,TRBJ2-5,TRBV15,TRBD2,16,TGTGCCACCAGCACCGGGACTAGCCAGTACCAAGAGACCCAGTACTTC,CATSTGTSQYQETQYF
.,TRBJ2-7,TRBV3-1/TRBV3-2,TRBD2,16,TGTGCCAGCAGCCAGGACCTAGCGGGGGGGACCTACGAGCAGTACTTC,CASSQDLAGGTYEQYF
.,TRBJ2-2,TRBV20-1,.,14,TGCAGTGCTAGTAGCGGATTGAACACCGGGGAGCTGTTTTTT,CSASSGLNTGELFF
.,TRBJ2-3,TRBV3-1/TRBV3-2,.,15,TGTGCCAGCAGCCAAACAGGTGGTCCTACAGATACGCAGTATTTT,CASSQTGGPTDTQYF
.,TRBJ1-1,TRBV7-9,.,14,TGTGCCAGCAGCTCCGGGGGTTTAGGTTCTGAAGCTTTCTTT,CASSSGGLGSEAFF
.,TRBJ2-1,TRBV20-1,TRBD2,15,TGCAGTGCTAGTGTCAGCGGGGGGGAGTACAATGAGCAGTTCTTC,CSASVSGGEYNEQFF
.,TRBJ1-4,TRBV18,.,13,TGTGCCAGCTCACCAGAGGCAGCCGGGGGACTGTTTTTT,CASSPEAAGGLFF
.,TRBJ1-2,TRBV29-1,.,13,TGCAGCGCCCGGGCGGACACGTTCGTTGGCTACACCTTC,CSARADTFVGYTF
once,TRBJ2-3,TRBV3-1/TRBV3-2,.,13,TGTGCCAGCAGCCCCAGGGGCACAGATACGCAGTATTTT,CASSPRGTDTQYF
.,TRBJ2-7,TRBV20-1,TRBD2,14,TGCAGTGCTAGTAAGCGGGGGGCCGCCTACGAGCAGTACTTC,CSASKRGAAYEQYF
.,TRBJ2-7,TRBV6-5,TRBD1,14,TGTGCCAGCAGTTTAGACAGGGACGCCTACGAGCAGTACTTC,CASSLDRDAYEQYF
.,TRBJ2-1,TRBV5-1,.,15,TGCGCCAGCAGCTTGGAAGGGGTCTCCTACAATGAGCAGTTCTTC,CASSLEGVSYNEQFF
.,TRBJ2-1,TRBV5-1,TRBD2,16,TGCGCCAGCAGCCCCCTCCTAGCGGGGGGGAACAATGAGCAGTTCTTC,CASSPLLAGGNNEQFF
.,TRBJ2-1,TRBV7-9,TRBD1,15,TGTGCCAGCACCCACGCAGGACAGGGTCAGAATGAGCAGTTCTTC,CASTHAGQGQNEQFF
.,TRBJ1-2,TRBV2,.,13,TGTGCCAGCAGTGAACAGGGAAACTATGGCTACACCTTC,CASSEQGNYGYTF
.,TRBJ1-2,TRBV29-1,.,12,TGCAGCGGTCGGGACACTAACTATGGCTACACCTTC,CSGRDTNYGYTF
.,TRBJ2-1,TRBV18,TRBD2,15,TGTGCCAGCTCACCACTCGGGGGGGCCCACAATGAGCAGTTCTTC,CASSPLGGAHNEQFF
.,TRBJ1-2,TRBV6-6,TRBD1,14,TGTGCCAGCAGTTACGGCGACAGGGGCAACGGCTACACCTTC,CASSYGDRGNGYTF
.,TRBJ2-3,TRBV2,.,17,TGTGCCAGCAGTACCGGCTCCGGGGGACGTTTCACAGATACGCAGTATTTT,CASSTGSGGRFTDTQYF
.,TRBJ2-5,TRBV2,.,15,TGTGCCAGCAGCCTCGGAGGGGGGGCCACGAAGACCCAGTACTTC,CASSLGGGATKTQYF
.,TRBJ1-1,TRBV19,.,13,TGTGCCAGTAGTATAGGGAGGGGCCCTGAAGCTTTCTTT,CASSIGRGPEAFF
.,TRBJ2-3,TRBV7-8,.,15,TGTGCCAGCAGCGCGAGAGGGGGAAGCACAGATACGCAGTATTTT,CASSARGGSTDTQYF
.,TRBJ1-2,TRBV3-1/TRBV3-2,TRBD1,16,TGTGCCAGCAGCCAAGATCGTACAGGGGAAAGTTATGGCTACACCTTC,CASSQDRTGESYGYTF
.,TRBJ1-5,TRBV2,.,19,TGTGCCAGCACTATACAGGGTATTGCAAACAGCCAGTCCAATCAGCCCCAGCATTTT,CASTIQGIANSQSNQPQHF
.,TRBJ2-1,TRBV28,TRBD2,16,TGTGCCAGCAGTGGGGTGACAGCCCGGGGGGACAATGAGCAGTTCTTC,CASSGVTARGDNEQFF
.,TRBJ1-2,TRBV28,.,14,TGTGCCAGCAGTTTACCAGAGGGATCGCATGGCTACACCTTC,CASSLPEGSHGYTF
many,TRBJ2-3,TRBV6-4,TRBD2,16,TGTGCCAGCAGTGACTCCGGGACTAGCGGGGCAGATACGCAGTATTTT,CASSDSGTSGADTQYF
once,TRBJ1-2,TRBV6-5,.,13,TGTGCCAGCAGCCGAGGGATTTTTTATGGCTACACCTTC,CASSRGIFYGYTF
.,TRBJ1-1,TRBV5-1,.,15,TGCGCCAGCAGCTTGGGACAGACATCAAACACTGAAGCTTTCTTT,CASSLGQTSNTEAFF
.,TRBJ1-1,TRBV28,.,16,TGTGCCAGCAGACCAGGAGGGGACCTATGGGCCACTGAAGCTTTCTTT,CASRPGGDLWATEAFF
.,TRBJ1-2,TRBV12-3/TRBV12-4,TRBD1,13,TGTGCCAGCAGTCAACAGGGGACCTATGGCTACACCTTC,CASSQQGTYGYTF
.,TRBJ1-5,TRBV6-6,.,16,TGTGCCAGCACCCCGCTTTTTTTAGAGAGCAATCAGCCCCAGCATTTT,CASTPLFLESNQPQHF
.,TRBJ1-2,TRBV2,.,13,TGTGCCACCACGGCGGGACGGGGGTATGGCTACACCTTC,CATTAGRGYGYTF
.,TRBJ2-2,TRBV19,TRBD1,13,TGTGCCAGCCGAACAGGGGAAGCCGGGGAGCTGTTTTTT,CASRTGEAGELFF
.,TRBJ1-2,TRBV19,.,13,TGTGCCAGTAGGATTACTCCAAGAGGGAGCTACACCTTC,CASRITPRGSYTF
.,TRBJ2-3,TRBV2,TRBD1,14,TGTGCCAGCAGACAACAGGGGAGCACAGATACGCAGTATTTT,CASRQQGSTDTQYF
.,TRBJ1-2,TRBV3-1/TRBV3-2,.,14,TGTGCCAGCAGCCAAGAAGCGGCGGGCTATGGCTACACCTTC,CASSQEAAGYGYTF
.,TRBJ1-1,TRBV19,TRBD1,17,TGTGCCAGTACTCCCTCCTCGGACAGGGGCCCGAACACTGAAGCTTTCTTT,CASTPSSDRGPNTEAFF
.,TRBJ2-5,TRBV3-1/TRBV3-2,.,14,TGTGCCAGCAGAGGGACCACCCGGGGGGAGACCCAGTACTTC,CASRGTTRGETQYF
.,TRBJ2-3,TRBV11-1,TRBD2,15,TGTGCCAGCAGCCCACTAGCGGGGGGCGTGTATACGCAGTATTTT,CASSPLAGGVYTQYF
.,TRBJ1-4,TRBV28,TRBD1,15,TGTGCCAGCAGTTTCGGGACAGGGAGGGCCGAAAAACTGTTTTTT,CASSFGTGRAEKLFF
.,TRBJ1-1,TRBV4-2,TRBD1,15,TGTGCCAGCAGCCAAGAGGGCAGGGGGAGCACTGAAGCTTTCTTT,CASSQEGRGSTEAFF
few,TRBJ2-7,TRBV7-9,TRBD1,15,TGTGCCAGCAGCTGGGGGACAGGGAAATCCTACGAGCAGTACTTC,CASSWGTGKSYEQYF
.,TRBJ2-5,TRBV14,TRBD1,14,TGTGCCAGCAGCCTCACAGGGGGCAGAAAGACCCAGTACTTC,CASSLTGGRKTQYF
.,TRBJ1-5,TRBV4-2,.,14,TGTGCCAGCAGCCAAGGCCTAACGGGACAGCCCCAGCATTTT,CASSQGLTGQPQHF
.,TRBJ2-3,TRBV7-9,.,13,TGTGCCAGCAGCCAAGGGGGCACAGATACGCAGTATTTT,CASSQGGTDTQYF
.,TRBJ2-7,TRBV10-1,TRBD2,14,TGCGCCAGCAGTGCTACTGGGACTAGCGTCGAGCAGTACTTC,CASSATGTSVEQYF
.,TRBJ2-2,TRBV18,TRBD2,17,TGTGCCAGCTCTCTTGGCGGGGGACCGACGAACACCGGGGAGCTGTTTTTT,CASSLGGGPTNTGELFF
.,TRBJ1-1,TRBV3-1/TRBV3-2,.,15,TGTGCCAGCAGCCAAGGGCGGGGGTCCAGCACTGAAGCTTTCTTT,CASSQGRGSSTEAFF
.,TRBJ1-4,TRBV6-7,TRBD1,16,TGTGCCAGCACCCAATTAGAGGGACAGGTGGTTGAAAAACTGTTTTTT,CASTQLEGQVVEKLFF
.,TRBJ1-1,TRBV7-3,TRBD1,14,TGTGCCAGCAGCTCCGGACAGGGCAACACTGAAGCTTTCTTT,CASSSGQGNTEAFF